A single sample is the source of the 23 T cell receptor beta chains below, sequenced in a study of cytomegalovirus exposure and HLA in healthy donors. PCR was performed using 60 Vbeta and 13 Jbeta primers. This table comes from immunoSEQ multiplex PCR, and its TCRdb copy is limited to in-frame clones, with some not included. The sample records about 110,000 clones, about four fifths being singletons. The sample taken for sequencing was PBMCs. These receptors came from a man in his thirties or forties in good health and CMV-seropositive.

The chain has TRBV19 and TRBJ1-6, with a tentative D call TRBD1 (6 bases). CDR1 LNHDA and CDR2 SQIVND come from the germline V gene (reference sequence). CDR3 size: 15 residues. The germline V and J ends were trimmed by 3 bases and 4 bases, with 10 bases remaining between them. The CDR3 coding sequence is TGTGCCAGTAGTATCTCAGGGGCTTATAATTCACCCCTCCACTTT. It specifies CASSISGAYNSPLHF.

This chain joins TRBV6-4 and TRBJ2-3, with D possibly TRBD2 on 5 matching bases. Deletions cut 4 bases from V and 2 bases from J, with 7 bases between. Germline assignment: CDR1 MRHNA and CDR2 SNTAGT. This CDR3 has 13 amino acids. The CDR3 nucleotides are TGTGCCAGCAGTGCCGGGAACACAGATACGCAGTATTTT. Amino acid sequence: CASSAGNTDTQYF.

A word on this clone: An end of the junction differs from the germline gene, which may be a read error. The chain employs TRBV7-9 and TRBJ2-7; D may be TRBD1 (5 bases). This CDR3 region has 15 residues. Germline CDR1 and CDR2: SEHNR and FQNEAQ (reference sequence). The CDR3 DNA sequence: TGTTCCAGCAGTTCCTACTTGGCAGGGAACCACGAGCAGTACTTC. Translation: CSSSSYLAGNHEQYF.

The chain carries TRBV2 and TRBJ2-3, with 8 positions matching TRBD1. This CDR3 contains 17 residues. Trimming removed 4 bases from V and 0 bases from J; junction bases left unmatched: 9. Germline V CDR1 and CDR2: SNHLY, FYNNEI. CDR3 bases: TGTGCCAGCAGTGGGTTATTGACAGGGGTCAGCACAGATACGCAGTATTTT. Encoded protein: CASSGLLTGVSTDTQYF.

The chain combines TRBV30 with TRBJ1-5; D perhaps matches TRBD1 (5 bases). There are 17 residues in the CDR3. V gave up 4 bases and J gave up 1 base, with 20 bases separating them. Germline CDR1 and CDR2: GTSNPN and SVGIG (reference sequence). The chain's CDR3 is CAWTHPQGSPSNQPQHF. For the CDR3, the DNA is TGTGCCTGGACCCACCCCCAGGGATCACCGAGCAATCAGCCCCAGCATTTT.

The J gene is TRBJ2-1, the V gene TRBV18; D unresolved. Per the germline V gene, CDR1 is KGHSH and CDR2 is LQKENI. Trimming removed 0 bases at V and 8 bases at J, with 14 bases between. The CDR3 extends over 15 amino acids. The CDR3, as DNA: TGTGCCAGCTCACCACCCCAGAAAAAGTCTGATGAGCAGTTCTTC. This translates into CASSPPQKKSDEQFF.

The chain has TRBV5-5 and TRBJ2-3, with D possibly being TRBD2 (6 bases). The germline V and J ends were trimmed by 0 bases and 3 bases, with 11 bases remaining between them. The CDR3 extends over 15 amino acids. Germline V gene data show CDR1 as SGHKS and CDR2 as YYEKEE (reference sequence). Written as DNA, the CDR3 is TGTGCCAGCAGCTTGGGACTAGATATTACAGATACGCAGTATTTT. It specifies CASSLGLDITDTQYF.

The rearrangement joins TRBV27 to TRBJ1-2, with D possibly being TRBD1 (6 bases). CDR1 MNHEY and CDR2 SMNVEV come from the germline V gene (reference sequence). Trimming removed 2 bases at V and 6 bases at J, with 10 bases between. The CDR3 contains 13 residues. CDR3 protein: CASSLIQGDGYTF. CDR3 nucleotide sequence: TGTGCCAGCAGTTTAATACAGGGAGATGGCTACACCTTC.

This chain joins TRBV6-5 and TRBJ1-5; possibly TRBD1 for D (5 bases). V was clipped by 7 bases and J by 5 bases, with 18 bases between them. The germline gives CDR1 MNHEY, CDR2 SVGAGI. The CDR3 is 15 amino acids. CDR3 nucleotide sequence: TGTGCCAGCACTCGCCACGGGCCCAGGGATCAGCCCCAGCATTTT. Its translation is CASTRHGPRDQPQHF.

The gene calls are TRBV7-2 and TRBJ1-5; tentatively, D is TRBD1 (5 bases). Per germline, CDR1 SGHTA and CDR2 FQGNSA. CDR3 length equals 14 residues. Trimming took 1 base from V and 9 from J, leaving 13 bases between them. The CDR3 spells CASSLEAGLLPQHF. CDR3 DNA: TGTGCCAGCAGCTTAGAGGCAGGGTTGTTGCCCCAGCATTTT.

The rearrangement joins TRBV11-3 to TRBJ2-3; perhaps TRBD2 as D (5 bases). V dropped 3 bases and J dropped 2 bases, with 9 bases sitting between them. The length of the CDR3 is 14 residues. From germline, CDR1 is SGHNT and CDR2 YENEEA. This chain's CDR3 is CASSFRGDTDTQYF. The DNA of the CDR3 is TGTGCCAGCAGCTTCCGGGGAGACACAGATACGCAGTATTTT.

V and J are TRBV15 and TRBJ1-2, with D tentatively TRBD1 (6 bases). Trimming cost V 5 bases and J 4 bases, with 14 bases left between them. CDR1 and CDR2 from the germline V gene are LNHNV and YYDKDF (reference sequence). The CDR3 extends over 14 amino acids. The CDR3 sequence is CATSDRPKIYGYTF. The CDR3 DNA reads TGTGCCACCAGCGACAGGCCGAAAATCTATGGCTACACCTTC.

This chain connects TRBV2 to TRBJ1-2; maybe TRBD1 (6 bases). The germline gives CDR1 SNHLY, CDR2 FYNNEI. The CDR3 consists of 14 residues. V was shortened by 5 bases and J by 6 bases, with 16 bases between the two germline ends. The CDR3 sequence is CASSYNKQGDGYTF. The CDR3, as DNA: TGTGCCAGCAGTTACAATAAACAGGGAGATGGCTACACCTTC.

This chain joins TRBV15 and TRBJ1-6, with D possibly matching TRBD1 (5 bases). The CDR3 length is 15 residues. Germline V gene sequence: CDR1 LNHNV, CDR2 YYDKDF (reference sequence). The V and J ends lost 3 bases and 8 bases respectively, with 14 bases between them. CDR3 DNA sequence: TGTGCCACCAGCAGCAGGGCCGGACGCTATTCACCCCTCCACTTT. Translating it yields CATSSRAGRYSPLHF.

The rearrangement links TRBV2 to TRBJ2-2; 7 bases match TRBD1. V was pared by 1 base and J by 2 bases, with 7 bases of the junction left unmatched. CDR3 length equals 17 residues. Germline V lookup: CDR1 SNHLY, CDR2 FYNNEI. Written as DNA, the CDR3 is TGTGCCAGCAGTGAAGGCAAGACAGGGATTAACACCGGGGAGCTGTTTTTT. Amino acid sequence: CASSEGKTGINTGELFF.

The J gene is TRBJ2-7, the V gene TRBV5-6, with 10 nucleotides matching TRBD1. The CDR3 runs 13 residues. The ends lost 4 bases at V and 7 bases at J; junction bases unmatched: 5. From germline, CDR1 is SGHDT and CDR2 YYEEEE. The CDR3 is CASSIRDRGEQYF. The CDR3, as DNA: TGTGCCAGCAGCATCCGGGACAGGGGTGAGCAGTACTTC.

The chain recombines TRBV10-3 with TRBJ2-2; 7 nucleotides agree with TRBD2. After removal of 11 bases from V and 6 bases from J, the junction contained 15 bases not matched to a gene. The CDR3 has 15 residues. Looked up from germline, CDR1 is ENHRY and CDR2 is SYGVKD. CDR3 DNA: TGTGCCGCCGGGGCGGCGGGGGTCATGGCCGGGGAGCTGTTTTTT. This translates into CAAGAAGVMAGELFF.

This clone turned up a few times. This chain joins TRBV21-1 and TRBJ1-3; the table's TRBD1 call for D was not verified on the DNA. TRBV21-1 is a pseudogene. The CDR3 spans 16 residues. CDR3 DNA: TGTGCCAGCAGCAAATGGTACAGGGGCTATGGAAACACCATATATTTT. Its protein is CASSKWYRGYGNTIYF.

This chain links TRBV6-4 with TRBJ1-1; D is possibly TRBD1 (6 bases). V was trimmed by 9 bases and J by 11 bases, leaving 19 bases between them. Germline V gene lookup returns CDR1 MRHNA and CDR2 SNTAGT. The CDR3 is 12 residues long. Written as DNA, the CDR3 is TGTGCCAGAGGAGGGGGGGATGTCGTGGCTTTCTTT. Translating it yields CARGGGDVVAFF.

The chain uses TRBV6-5 and TRBJ2-1, with 8 nucleotides matching TRBD1. Losses at the gene ends were 8 bases for V and 4 bases for J; bases not matched to a gene: 1. Germline V gene lookup returns CDR1 MNHEY and CDR2 SVGAGI. CDR3 length: 12 amino acids. CDR3 loop: CASGDRYNEQFF. The CDR3 DNA follows: TGTGCCAGCGGGGACAGGTACAATGAGCAGTTCTTC.

The chain recombines TRBV7-9 with TRBJ1-5, with 8 bases lining up with TRBD1. Germline loops: CDR1 SEHNR, CDR2 FQNEAQ (reference sequence). The CDR3 runs 15 residues. The trim removed 6 bases at V and 5 bases at J, leaving 9 bases unmatched. The CDR3 nucleotides read TGTGCCAGCAGTCCTACAGGGGGGGATTATCAGCCCCAGCATTTT. The encoded protein is CASSPTGGDYQPQHF.

The genes are TRBV19 and TRBJ2-7, with unresolved D. Trimming cost V 3 bases and J 1 base, with 13 bases left between them. CDR3 size: 15 residues. Germline-derived CDR1 and CDR2 are LNHDA and SQIVND (reference sequence). The CDR3 coding sequence is TGTGCCAGTAGTATCCGACACCAAACTTCCTACGAGCAGTACTTC. This sequence encodes CASSIRHQTSYEQYF.

Points on this clone: No conserved phenylalanine or tryptophan is present at the end of the CDR3, so a read error is the likely explanation. This chain joins TRBV6-5 and TRBJ1-6; D gene uncertain. The V and J ends lost 4 bases and 9 bases respectively, with 7 bases between them. The CDR3 runs to 12 residues. Germline values: CDR1 MNHEY, CDR2 SVGAGI. The DNA for the CDR3 is TGTGCCAGCAGTTCCATAGTTTCACCCCTCCACTCT. Encoded protein: CASSSIVSPLHS.